Below, 18 T cell receptor beta chains from the same sample are listed, as sequenced in a study of T cell clonotyping in hematopoietic cell transplantation. The time point here: recipient sample about 28 days before transplant, after cytoreduction. The method was immunoSEQ multiplex PCR; TCRdb's version includes in-frame clones alone and lacks a portion of them. The data hold some 36,000 clones, with around 95% observed a single time. Sequencing used peripheral blood mononuclear cells, obtained before stem cell transplant. The receptors were gathered from a man aged 40-49 years with chronic myeloid leukemia. Some clones in this sample may be carry-over from other donors' samples.

The chain links TRBV27 to TRBJ2-5; possibly TRBD1 for D (6 bases). The CDR3 length is 15 residues. V was trimmed by 2 bases and J by 1 base, leaving 11 bases between them. Germline V gene sequence: CDR1 MNHEY, CDR2 SMNVEV (reference sequence). The CDR3 spells CASSLVGTRQETQYF. The CDR3 DNA reads as TGTGCCAGCAGTTTAGTCGGGACACGCCAAGAGACCCAGTACTTC.

The genes are TRBV7-6 and TRBJ2-2; D is perhaps TRBD1 or TRBD2 (5 bases each). V was trimmed by 8 bases and J by 6 bases, leaving 10 bases between them. CDR1 and CDR2 (germline): SGHVS, FNYEAQ. This CDR3 has 12 residues. The CDR3 DNA is TGTGCCAGCGGGGGATTTCCCGGGGAGCTGTTTTTT. It translates to CASGGFPGELFF.

CDR3 amino acids: CASSSTGGSPLHF. The CDR3 nucleotides are TGCGCCAGCAGCTCGACGGGGGGCTCACCCCTCCACTTT. The chain links TRBV4-3 to TRBJ1-6; D is perhaps TRBD1 (6 bases). V was trimmed by 5 bases and J by 10 bases, leaving 12 bases between them. CDR3 length: 13 residues. Per germline, CDR1 LGHNA and CDR2 YSLEER.

The rearrangement links TRBV6-5 to TRBJ2-7; D is perhaps TRBD2 (6 bases). The CDR3 runs 12 residues. Germline V gene lookup returns CDR1 MNHEY and CDR2 SVGAGI. V lost 8 bases, J lost 5 bases, and 13 bases lay in between. For the CDR3, the DNA is TGTGCCAGCGGAGGGGAAGTGCACGAGCAGTACTTC. As protein: CASGGEVHEQYF.

This chain links TRBV27 with TRBJ2-2; 8 bases align to TRBD2. V shed 7 bases and J 4 bases; nucleotides not matched to a gene: 8. Germline loops: CDR1 MNHEY, CDR2 SMNVEV (reference sequence). This CDR3 has 15 amino acids. The CDR3 bases are TGTGCCAGCAAACTCGGGGGGGCGGGCACCGGGGAGCTGTTTTTT. It translates to CASKLGGAGTGELFF.

The genes are TRBV4-3 and TRBJ1-1, with 9 nucleotides matching TRBD1. This CDR3 spans 18 amino acids. Germline lookup yields CDR1 LGHNA and CDR2 YSLEER. V lost 0 bases to trimming and J lost 2 bases; unmatched junction nucleotides: 10. In DNA form, the CDR3 reads TGCGCCAGCAGCCAAGATACCACAGGGGGCGCAGGTAACACTGAAGCTTTCTTT. This translates into CASSQDTTGGAGNTEAFF.

The chain is built from TRBV5-8 and TRBJ2-5, with D perhaps being TRBD1 or TRBD2 (6 bases each). CDR3 length equals 13 residues. Per germline, CDR1 SGHTS and CDR2 YDEGEE. V shed 1 base and J shed 4 bases, with 8 bases lying between them. The CDR3 DNA reads as TGTGCCAGCAGCTTGCGGGGGCCAGAGACCCAGTACTTC. This gives the protein CASSLRGPETQYF.

The CDR3 nucleotides are TGTGCCAGCAGTAACCAATTCGAGAGTGGGACAGGGGTCGAGCAGTACTTC. Translation: CASSNQFESGTGVEQYF. The chain couples TRBV7-9 to TRBJ2-7; 10 nucleotides agree with TRBD1. From germline, CDR1 is SEHNR and CDR2 FQNEAQ (reference sequence). The V segment lost 6 bases and the J segment 6 bases; nucleotides outside the gene matches: 17. This CDR3 has 17 residues.

The J gene is TRBJ1-2, the V gene TRBV28; unclear D gene. The CDR3 contains 11 residues. Germline V gene sequence: CDR1 MDHEN, CDR2 SYDVKM. The V end lost 6 bases, the J end lost 2 bases, and 4 bases lay between the germline ends. The CDR3 nucleotides are TGTGCCAGCAGGCTAAACTATGGCTACACCTTC. Translating it yields CASRLNYGYTF.

The chain employs TRBV19 and TRBJ2-1; 7 nucleotides line up with TRBD1. Germline-derived CDR1 and CDR2 are LNHDA and SQIVND (reference sequence). Trimming removed 5 bases from V and 6 bases from J; junction bases left unmatched: 4. CDR3 length equals 13 residues. The CDR3: CASSAGTVNEQFF. CDR3 in DNA: TGTGCCAGTAGTGCCGGGACAGTCAATGAGCAGTTCTTC.

The chain combines TRBV6-1 with TRBJ2-3; D perhaps matches TRBD2 (6 bases). CDR1 is MNHNS, CDR2 SASEGT, per germline. The CDR3 consists of 14 residues. V lost 4 bases and J lost 0, with 8 bases in between. The CDR3 region is CASSGGDSTDTQYF. For the CDR3, the DNA is TGTGCCAGCAGTGGGGGGGACAGCACAGATACGCAGTATTTT.

This chain connects TRBV9 to TRBJ2-6, with D maybe TRBD1 (6 bases). The CDR3 is made up of 15 amino acids. In germline, CDR1 is SGDLS, CDR2 YYNGEE. V lost 3 bases and J 2 bases, leaving 9 bases between the germline ends. Here the CDR3 reads CASSGQGTGANVLTF. CDR3 in DNA: TGTGCCAGCAGCGGTCAGGGGACTGGGGCCAACGTCCTGACTTTC.

The CDR3 protein is CASSLRGGVSGYTF. The CDR3 DNA is TGCGCCAGCAGCTTACGGGGAGGAGTCTCTGGCTACACCTTC. The J gene is TRBJ1-2, the V gene TRBV5-1; D gene uncertain. Germline CDR1 is SGHRS and CDR2 is YFSETQ. The CDR3 totals 14 residues. V lost 2 bases and J lost 7, with 15 bases in between.

The V gene is TRBV30, the J gene TRBJ1-6; 9 bases are a match to TRBD1. The CDR3 has 15 amino acids. V shed 4 bases, J shed 6 bases, and the junction held 7 bases outside the gene matches. Germline lookup yields CDR1 GTSNPN and CDR2 SVGIG (reference sequence). The CDR3 protein is CAWTATGGANSPLHF. The CDR3 DNA sequence: TGTGCCTGGACCGCCACAGGGGGCGCTAATTCACCCCTCCACTTT.

The gene calls are TRBV14 and TRBJ2-7, with D uncertain. V was trimmed by 1 base and J by 0 bases, leaving 10 bases between them. In germline, CDR1 is SGHDN, CDR2 FVKESK. The CDR3 length is 15 residues. In DNA, the CDR3 is TGTGCCAGCAGCCAAGGGAAAAGGTTCTCCTACGAGCAGTACTTC. This encodes CASSQGKRFSYEQYF.

The V call is TRBV11-1, the J call TRBJ1-5; 8 bases line up with TRBD1. With 5 bases clipped from V and 3 bases from J, the junction kept 3 bases outside the gene matches. This CDR3 spans 14 amino acids. CDR1 is SGHAT, CDR2 FQDESV, per germline (reference sequence). CDR3 loop: CASSRDRYNQPQHF. CDR3 DNA sequence: TGTGCCAGCAGCCGGGACAGGTACAATCAGCCCCAGCATTTT.

This clone occurred once. CDR3: CASRPTGGSYTF. The CDR3 bases are TGTGCCAGCAGACCAACGGGGGGGAGCTACACCTTC. This chain links TRBV27 with TRBJ1-2; TRBD1 might be the D (5 bases). Trimming left V 6 bases short and J 9 bases short, with 14 bases between. CDR1 MNHEY and CDR2 SMNVEV come from the germline V gene (reference sequence). This CDR3 has 12 amino acids.

The chain has TRBV11-2 and TRBJ2-2; perhaps TRBD2 as D (5 bases). CDR3 length: 15 amino acids. The V gene lost 2 bases and the J gene lost 1 base, with 8 bases spanning the gap. Germline V gives CDR1 SGHAT, CDR2 FQNNGV. CDR3 in DNA: TGTGCCAGCAGCTTAAGCGGACTGAACACCGGGGAGCTGTTTTTT. Amino acid sequence: CASSLSGLNTGELFF.